Below, one T cell receptor (beta chain) is given with its context. Its antigen is currently unknown. Indicated treatment: oral pan-JAK inhibitor, 5-10 mg twice daily. RNA, once extracted, was reverse transcribed into cDNA for use as the sequencing template. Measured with immunoSEQ multiplex PCR; TCRdb has only the in-frame clones, and not every one. The profile shows roughly 200,000 clones, approximately 45% of them singletons. This entry belongs to a study of CD8+ T cells in alopecia areata. About the research overall: Percent of scalp involved defined treated patients' severity scores.

Findings and limits, study-wide: Tofacitinib produced a significant decrease in scalp clonality and in expanded CD8+ clones among the top 100.

Germline CDR1 reads ENHRY; CDR2 reads SYGVKD. The V segment lost 6 bases and the J segment 4 bases; nucleotides outside the gene matches: 9. The CDR3 loop spans 17 amino acids. This clonotype was obtained from a human donor with alopecia areata. The sequencing used CD4+ T cells sorted from blood, collected between weeks 36 and 40, from a patient treated with tofacitinib. This chain joins TRBV10-3 and TRBJ2-5, with 15 bases matching TRBD2. The CDR3 protein is CAIRPGTSGRTRETQYF. CDR3 nucleotides: TGTGCCATCAGACCCGGGACTAGCGGGAGGACACGAGAGACCCAGTACTTC.